These 24 T cell receptor beta chains originate from one sample sequenced in a study of human CD8 memory T cell subsets (TCRdb year 2020). This sample was sequenced with a NextSeq 550. A Human TCR Profiling Kit was used to prepare UMI-labeled 5' RACE TCRbeta libraries. TCRdb reprocessed the reads, and each CDR3 protein sequence is entered once, without DNA. This specimen's table enumerates almost 7,500 distinct CDR3 sequences. The ten largest make up roughly 25% of the sample. Early differentiated memory cells that were CCR7+ PD-1+ TIGIT+ and had dysfunctional, exhausted-like traits were classified as progenitor exhausted-like memory CD8+ T cells (TPEX). The specimen sequenced was CD8+ T cells from PBMCs. Receptor source: a human donor in good health.

The chain is built from TRBV7-9 and TRBJ2-7; the TRBD1 assignment by TCRdb is unverifiable without DNA. Germline V CDR1 and CDR2: SEHNR, FQNEAQ (reference sequence). The CDR3 extends over 15 amino acids. The CDR3 here is CASSFGDRGTYEQYF. The variable domain in full, with the rest retrieved from reference TRBV7-9 and TRBJ2-7, is DTGVSQNPRHKITKRGQNVTFRCDPISEHNRLYWYRQTLGQGPEFLTYFQNEAQLEKSRLLSDRFSAERPKGSFSTLEIQRTEQGDSAMYLCASSFGDRGTYEQYFGPGTRLTVT.

The rearrangement uses TRBV30 and TRBJ2-2. CDR3 length: 13 residues. Germline V CDR1 and CDR2: GTSNPN, SVGIG (reference sequence). The CDR3: CAWSESNTGELFF.

The rearrangement joins TRBV7-9 to TRBJ1-4. This CDR3 is 15 amino acids long. Per the germline V gene, CDR1 is SEHNR and CDR2 is FQNEAQ (reference sequence). CDR3 sequence: CASSQILETNEKLFF. The full variable domain, rest sourced from reference TRBV7-9 and TRBJ1-4, is DTGVSQNPRHKITKRGQNVTFRCDPISEHNRLYWYRQTLGQGPEFLTYFQNEAQLEKSRLLSDRFSAERPKGSFSTLEIQRTEQGDSAMYLCASSQILETNEKLFFGSGTQLSVL.

V is TRBV27 and J is TRBJ2-1; TCRdb reports TRBD2, a call that lacks DNA to check it against. Germline V gene lookup returns CDR1 MNHEY and CDR2 SMNVEV (reference sequence). The CDR3 runs 14 residues. The CDR3 sequence is CASSLDSSYNEQFF.

This chain joins TRBV7-6 and TRBJ2-1; the D gene TCRdb calls, TRBD2, cannot be checked with no DNA. CDR1 and CDR2 from the germline V gene are SGHVS and FNYEAQ. This CDR3 contains 15 residues. The CDR3 region is CASSLGLAALNEQFF.

Frequency places this clonotype as medium-sized. This chain uses TRBV20-1 with TRBJ1-1. Per the germline V gene, CDR1 is DFQATT and CDR2 is SNEGSKA (reference sequence). The CDR3 sequence is 12 residues long. CDR3 sequence reads: CSARGEGWETFF.

Its frequency marks this clonotype as medium-sized (0.01 to 0.1%). The chain joins TRBV9 to TRBJ1-2. The CDR3 runs 13 residues. Germline V gene sequence: CDR1 SGDLS, CDR2 YYNGEE. CDR3 loop: CASSVGQRYGYTF.

This clonotype registers medium-sized by frequency. This chain uses TRBV11-2 with TRBJ2-7; TCRdb indicates TRBD1, and absent DNA this call remains unverified. Germline-derived CDR1 and CDR2 are SGHAT and FQNNGV. The CDR3 runs 13 residues. The CDR3: CASSPPYGYEQYF. The full variable domain, completed using reference TRBV11-2 and TRBJ2-7, is EAGVAQSPRYKIIEKRQSVAFWCNPISGHATLYWYQQILGQGPKLLIQFQNNGVVDDSQLPKDRFSAERLKGVDSTLKIQPAKLEDSAVYLCASSPPYGYEQYFGPGTRLTVT.

The CDR3 spells CASSLSGTLLDEQYF. The J gene is TRBJ2-7, the V gene TRBV28; TCRdb names TRBD2, which stays unverified in the absence of DNA. The germline V gene encodes CDR1 MDHEN and CDR2 SYDVKM. The CDR3 extends over 15 amino acids.

The chain joins TRBV7-6 to TRBJ1-5; no DNA is available, so the TRBD1 call from TCRdb remains unchecked. CDR1 is SGHVS and CDR2 is FNYEAQ in the germline V gene. CDR3 length equals 15 residues. CDR3 amino acids: CASSFGVGVNQPQHF.

The genes are TRBV7-3 and TRBJ2-1; TCRdb calls TRBD1, which cannot be checked without DNA. CDR1 and CDR2 from the germline V gene are SGHTA and FQGTGA. This CDR3 is built from 17 residues. The CDR3 here is CASSLYPGSPANSEQFF.

The V gene is TRBV20-1, the J gene TRBJ2-5; the D call of TRBD1 rests on TCRdb alone, since no DNA is present to check it. Germline V gives CDR1 DFQATT, CDR2 SNEGSKA (reference sequence). The CDR3 contains 13 residues. The CDR3 sequence is CSARGRGQETQYF.

The chain couples TRBV29-1 to TRBJ2-7; the D gene TCRdb calls, TRBD2, cannot be checked with no DNA. The CDR3 contains 12 residues. Germline V lookup: CDR1 SQVTM, CDR2 ANQGSEA. The CDR3 is CSVIGGSYEQYF.

The chain employs TRBV28 and TRBJ2-3. This CDR3 comprises 12 residues. Germline V lookup: CDR1 MDHEN, CDR2 SYDVKM. CDR3 residues: CASSSPTDTQYF. Filled out from reference TRBV28 and TRBJ2-3, the complete variable domain reads DVKVTQSSRYLVKRTGEKVFLECVQDMDHENMFWYRQDPGLGLRLIYFSYDVKMKEKGDIPEGYSVSREKKERFSLILESASTNQTSMYLCASSSPTDTQYFGPGTRLTVL.

This sequence joins TRBV12-3 or TRBV12-4 and TRBJ2-4. The CDR3 is 12 amino acids. This CDR3 reads CASTGSLDIQYF.

This clonotype counts as medium-sized by frequency. The chain couples TRBV18 to TRBJ1-4; the D call from TCRdb, TRBD1, cannot be confirmed without DNA. The CDR3 runs to 17 residues. Germline V CDR1 and CDR2: KGHSH, LQKENI. The CDR3 reads CASSPIPSRGINEKLFF.

The rearrangement joins TRBV28 to TRBJ2-5; TCRdb picks TRBD2, but there is no DNA to check that call. This CDR3 contains 15 residues. Germline assignment: CDR1 MDHEN and CDR2 SYDVKM. The CDR3 loop is CASSSGGTSQETQYF.

The gene calls are TRBV20-1 and TRBJ2-7; no DNA is available, so the TRBD2 call from TCRdb remains unchecked. Germline CDR1 reads DFQATT; CDR2 reads SNEGSKA (reference sequence). The CDR3 covers 16 residues. The CDR3 loop is CSAREGEREYRSEQYF.

Frequency places this clonotype as medium-sized. V usage is TRBV7-9 and J usage is TRBJ1-5; absent DNA, TCRdb's TRBD1 call cannot be checked. In germline, CDR1 is SEHNR, CDR2 FQNEAQ (reference sequence). This CDR3 has 14 amino acids. CDR3 amino acids: CASSLGGLNQPQHF. The full variable domain, in which reference TRBV7-9 and TRBJ1-5 provide the parts outside the CDR3, is DTGVSQNPRHKITKRGQNVTFRCDPISEHNRLYWYRQTLGQGPEFLTYFQNEAQLEKSRLLSDRFSAERPKGSFSTLEIQRTEQGDSAMYLCASSLGGLNQPQHFGDGTRLSIL.

V usage is TRBV6-6 and J usage is TRBJ2-3; TCRdb indicates TRBD1, and absent DNA this call remains unverified. Germline loops: CDR1 MNHNY, CDR2 SVGAGI (reference sequence). This CDR3 is 17 amino acids long. The CDR3 loop reads CASSYTGRGSSTDTQYF.

The chain joins TRBV11-3 to TRBJ2-1; the TRBD2 assignment by TCRdb is unverifiable without DNA. This CDR3 region has 13 residues. CDR1 SGHNT and CDR2 YENEEA come from the germline V gene. CDR3 amino acids: CASSPRTSGEQFF.

The rearrangement joins TRBV4-2 to TRBJ2-5; TCRdb designates TRBD1, a call that cannot be tested without DNA. The CDR3 extends over 15 amino acids. Germline V gene data show CDR1 as LGHNA and CDR2 as YNFKEQ. Here the CDR3 reads CASSQSVGTQETQYF.

The chain has TRBV5-1 and TRBJ2-7; TCRdb proposes TRBD1, but this gene call is untestable without DNA. CDR3 size: 14 residues. Germline CDR1 is SGHRS and CDR2 is YFSETQ. CDR3 region: CASSLATGMGEQYF.

The rearrangement uses TRBV6-6 and TRBJ1-4. The CDR3 is 16 amino acids. Per the germline V gene, CDR1 is MNHNY and CDR2 is SVGAGI (reference sequence). Here the CDR3 reads CASSYSVEALEEKLFF.